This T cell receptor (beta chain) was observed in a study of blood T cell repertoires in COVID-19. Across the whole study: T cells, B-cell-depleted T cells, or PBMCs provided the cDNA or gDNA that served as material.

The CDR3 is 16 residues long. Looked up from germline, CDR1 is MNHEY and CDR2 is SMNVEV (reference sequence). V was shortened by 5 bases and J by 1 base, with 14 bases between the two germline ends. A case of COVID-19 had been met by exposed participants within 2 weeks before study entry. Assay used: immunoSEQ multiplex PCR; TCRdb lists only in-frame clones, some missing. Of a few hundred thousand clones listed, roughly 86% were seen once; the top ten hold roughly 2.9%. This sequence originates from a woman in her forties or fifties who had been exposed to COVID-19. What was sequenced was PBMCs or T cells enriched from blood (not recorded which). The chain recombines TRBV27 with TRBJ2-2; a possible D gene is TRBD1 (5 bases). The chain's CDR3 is CASSINRPRNTGELFF. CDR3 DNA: TGTGCCAGCAGTATAAACAGGCCCAGGAACACCGGGGAGCTGTTTTTT.